This T cell receptor beta chain was identified in a study of blood T cells in healthy people across ages. Study results and limitations: Unsorted PBMCs ruled out conclusive naive versus antigen-experienced comparison. Per million T cells, TCR beta diversity dropped roughly linearly as age increased.

Only one count was recorded for this clonotype. No antigen is known for it. A second PCR of 7 to 11 cycles used a sample-barcoded 5' primer and a J-beta primer mix. Paired-end reads containing CDR3 totaled no fewer than 3 million for each sample. One entry per CDR3 protein results from TCRdb running MiXCR on the 5' RACE reads. Of more than 700,000 distinct CDR3 sequences in the sample, about half are singletons; the top ten hold roughly 18%. The source of this sequence is a man older than 75 in good health. The source material was blood.

The CDR3 coding sequence is TGTGCCACCAGTGATAGGGACAGGCGGATGAACACTGAAGCTTTCTTT. It translates to CATSDRDRRMNTEAFF. The chain couples TRBV24-1 to TRBJ1-1, with TRBD1 matching 8 bases. The CDR3 is 16 residues long. V gave up 3 bases and J gave up 0 bases; unmatched junction bases: 5. Germline V CDR1 and CDR2: KGHDR, SFDVKD.